This record looks at one T cell receptor (beta chain) sequence and its context. RNA-based 3' RACE libraries used unique molecular identifiers. From the 3' RACE reads, TCRdb called clonotypes with MiXCR, one entry per CDR3 protein. Among approximately 96,000 distinct CDR3 sequences listed, around 6.9% were seen once. V dropped 6 bases and J dropped 4; count of bases not matched to a gene: 6. CDR3 length: 15 amino acids. This specimen belongs to a study of HIV-infected children after antiretroviral therapy interruption. Treatment specified: PENTA 11 planned treatment interruption arm or continuous ART arm. From thawed PBMCs, naive CD4+ CD45RA+ CD45RO- T cells were sorted.

The chain employs TRBV12-3 or TRBV12-4 and TRBJ2-5, with 12 bases lining up with TRBD2. The sample consisted of CD45RA+ CD4+ T cells from PBMCs, pooled from several time points, taken from a donor given antiretroviral therapy, either interrupted or continuous. Described subset: naive CD4+ CD45RA+ CD45RO- T cells. The sequence derives from a pool of human donors with HIV. CDR3 sequence: CASSPGLAGPETQYF. CDR3 nucleotide sequence: TGTGCCAGCAGCCCCGGACTAGCGGGGCCAGAGACCCAGTACTTC.